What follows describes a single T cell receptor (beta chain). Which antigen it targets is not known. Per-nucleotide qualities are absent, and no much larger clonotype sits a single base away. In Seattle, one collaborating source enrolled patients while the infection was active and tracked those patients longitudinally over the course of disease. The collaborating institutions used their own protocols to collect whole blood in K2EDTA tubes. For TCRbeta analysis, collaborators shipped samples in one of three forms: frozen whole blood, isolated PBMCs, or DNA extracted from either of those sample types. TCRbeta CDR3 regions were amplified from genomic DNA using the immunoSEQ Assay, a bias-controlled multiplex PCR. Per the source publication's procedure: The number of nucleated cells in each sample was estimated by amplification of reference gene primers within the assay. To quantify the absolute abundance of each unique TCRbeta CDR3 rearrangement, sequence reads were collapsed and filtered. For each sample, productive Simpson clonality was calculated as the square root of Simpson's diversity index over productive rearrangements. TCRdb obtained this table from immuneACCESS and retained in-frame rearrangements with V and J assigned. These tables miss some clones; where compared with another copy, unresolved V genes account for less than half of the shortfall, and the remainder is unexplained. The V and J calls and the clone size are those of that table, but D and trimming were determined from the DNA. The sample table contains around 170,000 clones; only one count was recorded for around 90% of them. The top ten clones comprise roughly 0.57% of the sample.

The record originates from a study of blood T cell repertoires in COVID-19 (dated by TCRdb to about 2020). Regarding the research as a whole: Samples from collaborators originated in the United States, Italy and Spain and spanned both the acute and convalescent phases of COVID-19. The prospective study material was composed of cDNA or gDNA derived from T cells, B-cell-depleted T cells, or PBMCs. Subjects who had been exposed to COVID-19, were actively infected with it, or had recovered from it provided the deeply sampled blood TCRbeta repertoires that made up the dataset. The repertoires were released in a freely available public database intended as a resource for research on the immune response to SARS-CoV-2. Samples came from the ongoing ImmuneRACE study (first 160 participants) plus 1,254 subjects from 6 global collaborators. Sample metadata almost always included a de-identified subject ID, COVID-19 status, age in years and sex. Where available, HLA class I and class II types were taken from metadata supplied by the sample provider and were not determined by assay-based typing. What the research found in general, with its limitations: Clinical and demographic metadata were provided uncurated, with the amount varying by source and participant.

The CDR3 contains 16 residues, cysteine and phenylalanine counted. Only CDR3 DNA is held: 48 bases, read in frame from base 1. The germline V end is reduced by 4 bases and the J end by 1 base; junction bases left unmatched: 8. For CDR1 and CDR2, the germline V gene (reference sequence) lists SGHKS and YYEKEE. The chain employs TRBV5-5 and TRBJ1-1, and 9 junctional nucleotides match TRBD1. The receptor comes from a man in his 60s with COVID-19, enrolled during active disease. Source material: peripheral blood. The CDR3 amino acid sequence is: CASSMDRGVKNTEAFF. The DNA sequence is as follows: TGTGCCAGCAGCATGGACAGGGGAGTTAAGAACACTGAAGCTTTCTTT.